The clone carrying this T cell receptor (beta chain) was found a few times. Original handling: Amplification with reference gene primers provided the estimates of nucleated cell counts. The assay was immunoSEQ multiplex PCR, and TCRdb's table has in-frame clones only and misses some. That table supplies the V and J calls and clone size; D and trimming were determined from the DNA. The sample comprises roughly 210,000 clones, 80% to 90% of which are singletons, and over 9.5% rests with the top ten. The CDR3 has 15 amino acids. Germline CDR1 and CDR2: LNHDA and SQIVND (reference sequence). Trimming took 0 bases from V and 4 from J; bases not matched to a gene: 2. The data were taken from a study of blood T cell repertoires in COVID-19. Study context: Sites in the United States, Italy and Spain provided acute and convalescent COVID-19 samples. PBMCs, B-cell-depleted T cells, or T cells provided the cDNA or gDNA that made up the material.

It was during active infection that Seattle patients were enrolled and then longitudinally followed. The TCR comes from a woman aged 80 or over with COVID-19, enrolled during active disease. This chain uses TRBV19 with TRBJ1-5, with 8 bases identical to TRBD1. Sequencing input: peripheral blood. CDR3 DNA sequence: TGTGCCAGTAGTATAGAGGACAGGGCGAATCAGCCCCAGCATTTT. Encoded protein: CASSIEDRANQPQHF.